The present T cell receptor (beta chain) was sequenced within a study of T cells in Graves' hyperthyroidism and ophthalmopathy (dated by TCRdb to the late 2010s). Turning to the overall study: Peripheral blood was collected at initial diagnosis, before any treatment. To identify distinguishing TCR V-J signatures, a discovery cohort of 100 or so patients was used, comprising under 45 with Graves' ophthalmopathy and about 59 with stable Graves' hyperthyroidism. Prospective prediction of ophthalmopathy was tested in an independent validation cohort consisting of about 20 hyperthyroidism patients and 17 patients who later progressed to ophthalmopathy. The 90 to 100 discovery patients were randomly divided into training and test sets at a 7:3 ratio. The study also compared thyroid tissue and blood T-cell repertoires from roughly 6 Graves' hyperthyroidism patients. Once sampling was done, hyperthyroidism patients were given methimazole at a starting dose of 30 mg daily, whereas ophthalmopathy patients were given high-dose intravenous methylprednisolone. TCR Vbeta CDR3 sequencing of roughly 140 peripheral blood samples (43 ophthalmopathy, about 75 hyperthyroidism and roughly 17 progressor patients) is reported in the paper. Overall study outcomes, separate from this receptor: Most expanded thyroid clonotypes (frequency above 0.001) were also found in blood, which suggests that blood repertoires may mirror thyroid immune responses. In cross-validation, a model built on a 13 V-J signature told ophthalmopathy apart from stable hyperthyroidism with roughly 87% sensitivity and 81% to 82% specificity, and in testing the same model reached 80%/75%. No statistical method was used to set the sample size in advance, and investigators knew the group allocation. In validation, progression to ophthalmopathy was predicted by the model with around 71% sensitivity and 72.22% specificity, a median of roughly 6.4 months before onset.

The hyperthyroidism patients were between 18 and 65 years old and newly diagnosed, with a disease duration of less than 2 months. Exclusion was applied to patients with uncontrolled infections, other autoimmune diseases, pregnancy or lactation. Diagnoses relied on clinical symptoms, serum thyroxine and TRAb, thyroid ultrasound and orbital computed tomography. Blood from progressor patients was collected at the time of first diagnosis with hyperthyroidism, before any ophthalmopathy symptoms had appeared. Ficoll-Paque density gradient centrifugation was used to isolate PBMCs from 9.5 to 10 ml of fresh peripheral blood. Patients classed as progressors first received a Graves' hyperthyroidism diagnosis and then went on to develop ophthalmopathy during follow-up. Trizol reagent was used to extract total RNA, and RNA quality was then checked on an Agilent 2100 Bioanalyzer. This clonotype came up a few times. The antigen it binds to is not known. Base qualities are missing; no much larger clone stands one base away.

The TCR beta CDR3 regions were amplified from the RNA transcripts. The TCR CDR3 was subjected to a first round of RT-PCR using the HTBI primer set and the Qiagen OneStep RT-PCR kit. Libraries were constructed in a second round of multiplex PCR, after which size selection and purification were carried out. The libraries were sequenced on an Illumina HiSeq2000 using paired-end 100 bp reads. Processing in the source paper ran as follows. SOAPnuke was used to process the raw data, throwing out any read that contained adapters or uncalled bases, had a mean Phred below 15, or lacked an exact constant-primer or identifier match. High-quality paired reads were merged using COPE v1.2.5, and each unique nucleotide sequence was defined as a clonotype. MiTCR v1.1 was used to align clonotypes to the IMGT TRBV, TRBD and TRBJ reference segments. Analysis was restricted to V-J combinations with a frequency above 0.0001, which covered approximately 99% of repertoires. A TCS score was defined as the ratio of F50 (clonal expansion) to E x V (chaos), with BLOSUM62-based TCRdist applied between CDR3 peptides within each V-J. Welch's t-statistics and random forest reduced around 550 V-J features to fewer than 15, which were used in a naive Bayes classifier (R e1071). The public reads were quality trimmed at Q25 with fastp and then assembled into clones with MiXCR by TCRdb, keeping productive beta chains. Every CDR3 protein is listed once, alongside the most common genes and DNA of its rows. Clone size and V and J calls follow TCRdb, not the original study. The sample table contains some 380,000 distinct CDR3 sequences; only one count was recorded for 13% of them. Less than 25% of the sample belongs to the ten largest clones.

The germline V gene encodes CDR1 GTSNPN and CDR2 SVGIG (reference sequence). Unmatched junction bases come to 3, with V trimmed by 2 bases and J by 9 bases. The CDR3 covers 14 residues, taking in both the cysteine and the phenylalanine. The sequence is cut down to CDR3 DNA, 42 bases in frame from base 1. This TCR came from a man younger than 45 with Graves' hyperthyroidism that later progressed to Graves' ophthalmopathy. Source material: blood. The rearrangement combines TRBV30 with TRBJ1-6, with 11 junctional bases fitting TRBD1. The DNA reads TGTGCCTGGAGTCCGGGGACAGGGGGTTCACCCCTCCACTTT. Its product reads: CAWSPGTGGSPLHF. Where the CDR3 stops, the reference TRBV30 and TRBJ1-6 genes take over; the full variable domain is SQTIHQWPATLVQPVGSPLSLECTVEGTSNPNLYWYRQAAGRGLQLLFYSVGIGQISSEVPQNLSASRPQDRQFILSSKKLLLSDSGFYLCAWSPGTGGSPLHFGNGTRLTVT.